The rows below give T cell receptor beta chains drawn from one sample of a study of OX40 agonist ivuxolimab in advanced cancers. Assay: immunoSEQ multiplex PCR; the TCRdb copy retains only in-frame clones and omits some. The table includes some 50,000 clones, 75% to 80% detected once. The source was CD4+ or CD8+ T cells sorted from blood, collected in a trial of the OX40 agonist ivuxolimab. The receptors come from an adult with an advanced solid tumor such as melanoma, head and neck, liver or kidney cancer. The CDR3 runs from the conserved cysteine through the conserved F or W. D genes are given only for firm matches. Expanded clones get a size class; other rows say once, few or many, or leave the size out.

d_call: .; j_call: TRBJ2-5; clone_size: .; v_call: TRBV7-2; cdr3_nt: TGTGCCAGCAGCTTTGCTAGCGTACAAGAGACCCAGTACTTC; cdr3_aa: CASSFASVQETQYF
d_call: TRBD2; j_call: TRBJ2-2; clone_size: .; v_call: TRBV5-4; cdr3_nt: TGTGCCAGCAGCCCAGGACTAGCGGGAGGGGTAGCCGGGGAGCTGTTTTTT; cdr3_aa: CASSPGLAGGVAGELFF
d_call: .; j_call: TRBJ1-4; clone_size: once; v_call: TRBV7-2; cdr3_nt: TGTGCCAGCAGCTTAGAAGGAAACAGTGAAAAACTGTTTTTT; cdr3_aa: CASSLEGNSEKLFF
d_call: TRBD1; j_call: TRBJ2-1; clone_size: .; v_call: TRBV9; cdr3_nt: TGTGCCAGCAGAAGGACAGGGGACAATGAGCAGTTCTTC; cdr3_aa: CASRRTGDNEQFF
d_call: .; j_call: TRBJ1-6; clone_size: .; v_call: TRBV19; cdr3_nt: TGTGCCAGTAGTGAACAAGTCGATTCACCCCTCCACTTT; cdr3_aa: CASSEQVDSPLHF
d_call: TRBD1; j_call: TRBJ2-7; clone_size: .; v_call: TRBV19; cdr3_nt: TGTGCCAGTAGTCTCGGACAGGGACCCTACGAGCAGTACTTC; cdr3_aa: CASSLGQGPYEQYF
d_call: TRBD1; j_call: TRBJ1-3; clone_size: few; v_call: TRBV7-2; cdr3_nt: TGTGCCAGCAGCCGGACAGGTGGAAACACCATATATTTT; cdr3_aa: CASSRTGGNTIYF
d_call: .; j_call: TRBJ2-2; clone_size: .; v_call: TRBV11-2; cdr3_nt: TGTGCCAGCAGCTTTGTCGGGTCGTCCGGGGAGCTGTTTTTT; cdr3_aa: CASSFVGSSGELFF
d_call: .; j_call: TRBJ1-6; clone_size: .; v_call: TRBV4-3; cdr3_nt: TGCGCCAGCAGCCAAGATGGAAGTAGCTCCTATAATTCACCCCTCCACTTT; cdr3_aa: CASSQDGSSSYNSPLHF
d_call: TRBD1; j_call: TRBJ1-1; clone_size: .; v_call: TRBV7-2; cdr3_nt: TGTGCCAGCAGCTTCAAGGGGGCAGGGACTGAAGCTTTCTTT; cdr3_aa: CASSFKGAGTEAFF
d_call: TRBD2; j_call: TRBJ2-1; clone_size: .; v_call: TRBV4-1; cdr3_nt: TGCGCCAGCAGCCAAGAGGGGCGGGGGATTGATGAGCAGTTCTTC; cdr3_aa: CASSQEGRGIDEQFF
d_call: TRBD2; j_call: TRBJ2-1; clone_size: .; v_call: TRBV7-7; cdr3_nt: TGTGCCAGCAGCGTTGGACTAGCGGGACCCAATGAGCAGTTCTTC; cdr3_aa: CASSVGLAGPNEQFF
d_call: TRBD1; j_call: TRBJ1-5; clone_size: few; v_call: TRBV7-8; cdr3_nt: TGTGCCAGCAGCTTAGGGGGGGAGGGGGCTCAGCCCCAGCATTTT; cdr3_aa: CASSLGGEGAQPQHF
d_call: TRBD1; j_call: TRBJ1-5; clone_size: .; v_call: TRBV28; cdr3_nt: TGTGCCAGCAGTTTACGGGGGACAGGGGCCCTTAGCAATCAGCCCCAGCATTTT; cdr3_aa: CASSLRGTGALSNQPQHF
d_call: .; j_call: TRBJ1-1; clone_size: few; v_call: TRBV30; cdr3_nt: TGTGCCTGGGCTCGGGGGACAAACATGAACACTGAAGCTTTCTTT; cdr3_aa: CAWARGTNMNTEAFF
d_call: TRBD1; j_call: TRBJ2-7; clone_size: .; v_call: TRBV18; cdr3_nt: TGTGCCAGCTCACCTTCAACCGGGACAGGTTTCTACGAGCAGTACTTC; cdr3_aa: CASSPSTGTGFYEQYF
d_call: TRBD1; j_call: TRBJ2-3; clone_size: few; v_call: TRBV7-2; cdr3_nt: TGTGCCAGCAGTCTACGGTACGGGACAGGGGGCACAGATACGCAGTATTTT; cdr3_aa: CASSLRYGTGGTDTQYF
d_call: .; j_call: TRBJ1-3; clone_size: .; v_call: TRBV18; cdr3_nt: TGTGCCAGCTCACTGGCCGGGCCGAGCTCTGGAAACACCATATATTTT; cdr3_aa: CASSLAGPSSGNTIYF
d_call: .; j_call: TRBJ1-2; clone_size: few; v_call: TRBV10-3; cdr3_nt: TGCGGAGACAGGCGGTACGGCTACACCTTC; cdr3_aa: CGDRRYGYTF
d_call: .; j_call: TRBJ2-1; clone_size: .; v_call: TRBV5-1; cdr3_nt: TGCGCCAGCAGCTTTATAGGAAGCTCCTACAATGAGCAGTTCTTC; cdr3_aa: CASSFIGSSYNEQFF
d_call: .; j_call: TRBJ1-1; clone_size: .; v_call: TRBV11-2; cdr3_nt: TGTGCCAGCAGTATAGAGGGAACCACTGAAGCTTTCTTT; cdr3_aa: CASSIEGTTEAFF
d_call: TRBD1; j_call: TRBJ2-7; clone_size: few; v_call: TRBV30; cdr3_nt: TGTGCCTGGAGTTCCGGGACAGGGGTCGAGCAGTACTTC; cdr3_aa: CAWSSGTGVEQYF
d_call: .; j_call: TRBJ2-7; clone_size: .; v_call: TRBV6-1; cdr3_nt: TGTGCCAGCAGTGAAGGACAGTACTACGAGCAGTACTTC; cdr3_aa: CASSEGQYYEQYF
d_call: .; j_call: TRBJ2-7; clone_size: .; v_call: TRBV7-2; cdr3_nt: TGTGCCAGCAGCTTTGGACAGCGCTACGAGCAGTACTTC; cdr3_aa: CASSFGQRYEQYF
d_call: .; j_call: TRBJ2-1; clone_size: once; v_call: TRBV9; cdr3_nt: TGTGCCAGCAGCGTAACCCCGGGAGTAAAGTTCTTC; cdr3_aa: CASSVTPGVKFF
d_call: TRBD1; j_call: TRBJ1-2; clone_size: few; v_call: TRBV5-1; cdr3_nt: TGCGCCAGCAGCCCCCTCCCGGGACAGGGATCGGGCGGCTACACCTTC; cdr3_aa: CASSPLPGQGSGGYTF
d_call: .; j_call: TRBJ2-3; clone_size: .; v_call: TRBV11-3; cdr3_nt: TGTGCCAGCAGCTTGTGGCTGGCGGGAAACACAGATACGCAGTATTTT; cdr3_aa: CASSLWLAGNTDTQYF
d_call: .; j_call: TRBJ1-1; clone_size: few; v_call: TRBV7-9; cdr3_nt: TGTGCCAGCAGCTTGACAGGTTTTGAAGCTTTCTTT; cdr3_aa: CASSLTGFEAFF
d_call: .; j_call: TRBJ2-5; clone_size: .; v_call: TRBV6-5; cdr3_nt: TGTGCCAGCAGTTACTCGCAGGGTTCCGAGACCCAGTACTTC; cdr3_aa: CASSYSQGSETQYF
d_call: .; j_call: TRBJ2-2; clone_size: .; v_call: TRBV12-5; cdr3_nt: TGTGCTAGTGGTTTGGTACGTGTTACCGGGGAGCTGTTTTTT; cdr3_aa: CASGLVRVTGELFF
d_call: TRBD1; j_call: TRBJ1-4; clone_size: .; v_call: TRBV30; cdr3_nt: TGTGCCTGGAGTAGTGACAGGGTATTTGAAAAACTGTTTTTT; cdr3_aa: CAWSSDRVFEKLFF
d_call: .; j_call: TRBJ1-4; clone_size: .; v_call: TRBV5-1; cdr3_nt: TGCGCCAGCAGCTTGCACAGGATTGCAACTAATGAAAAACTGTTTTTT; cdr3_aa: CASSLHRIATNEKLFF
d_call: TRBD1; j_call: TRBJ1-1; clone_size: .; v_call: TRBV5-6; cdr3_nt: TGTGCCAGCAGCGGTAACAGGGGGACCATGAACACTGAAGCTTTCTTT; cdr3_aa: CASSGNRGTMNTEAFF
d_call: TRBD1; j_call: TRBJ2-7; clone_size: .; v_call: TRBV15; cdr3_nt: TGTGCCACCAGCAGTCGACAGGGGAGCTCCTACGAGCAGTACTTC; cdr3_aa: CATSSRQGSSYEQYF
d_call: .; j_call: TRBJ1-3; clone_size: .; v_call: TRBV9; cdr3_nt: TGTGCCAGCAGCGTAGACCTTGGAAACACCATATATTTT; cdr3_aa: CASSVDLGNTIYF
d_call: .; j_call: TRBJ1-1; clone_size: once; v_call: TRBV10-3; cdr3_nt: TGTGCCATCAGTGTGAGGGAGAACACTGAAGCTTTCTTT; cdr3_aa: CAISVRENTEAFF
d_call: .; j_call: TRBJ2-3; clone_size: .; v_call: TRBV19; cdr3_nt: TGTGCCAGTAGTCCCAGCCGGGACGGAAGCACAGATACGCAGTATTTT; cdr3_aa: CASSPSRDGSTDTQYF
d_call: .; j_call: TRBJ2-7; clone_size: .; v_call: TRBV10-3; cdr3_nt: TGTGCCATCAGTGATTCGGTGGGGAGCTACGAGCAGTACTTC; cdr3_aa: CAISDSVGSYEQYF
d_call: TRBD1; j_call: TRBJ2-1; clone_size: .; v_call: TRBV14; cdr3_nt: TGTGCCAGCAGCCCTCGGACAGGGAAAAACTACAATGAGCAGTTCTTC; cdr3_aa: CASSPRTGKNYNEQFF
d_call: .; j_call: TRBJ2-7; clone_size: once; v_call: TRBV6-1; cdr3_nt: TGTGCCAGCAGTGAACTCGGAAACATCGAGGAGCAGTACTTC; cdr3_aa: CASSELGNIEEQYF
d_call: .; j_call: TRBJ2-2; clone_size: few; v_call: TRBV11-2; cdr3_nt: TGTGCCAGCAGTCGACAGTTCGCGAACACCGGGGAGCTGTTTTTT; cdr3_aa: CASSRQFANTGELFF
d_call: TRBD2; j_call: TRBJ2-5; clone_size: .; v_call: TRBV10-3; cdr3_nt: TGTGCCATCAGTGAGTCGACAACGGGAGGCCAAGAGACCCAGTACTTC; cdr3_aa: CAISESTTGGQETQYF
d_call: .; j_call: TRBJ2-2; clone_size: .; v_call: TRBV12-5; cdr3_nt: TGTGCTAGTGGTTTCCCGATGGGGGGTTCGAACACCGGGGAGCTGTTTTTT; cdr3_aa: CASGFPMGGSNTGELFF
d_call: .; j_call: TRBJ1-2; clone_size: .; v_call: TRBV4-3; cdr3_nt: TGCGCCAGCAGCAAAGAACAGGGTCAGGCCCGAGGCTACACCTTC; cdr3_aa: CASSKEQGQARGYTF
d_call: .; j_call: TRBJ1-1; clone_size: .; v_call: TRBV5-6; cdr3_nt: TGTGCCAGCAGCCGGACGAACACTGAAGCTTTCTTT; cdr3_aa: CASSRTNTEAFF
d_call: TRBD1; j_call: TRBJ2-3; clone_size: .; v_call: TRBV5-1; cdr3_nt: TGCGCCAGCAGCTTGGTAGGCAGGGGGAGTGTAGATACGCAGTATTTT; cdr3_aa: CASSLVGRGSVDTQYF
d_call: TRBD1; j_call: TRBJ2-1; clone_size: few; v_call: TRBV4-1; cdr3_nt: TGCGCCAGCAGCCACCTACCCGGGACAGGGTTTTACAATGAGCAGTTCTTC; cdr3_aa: CASSHLPGTGFYNEQFF
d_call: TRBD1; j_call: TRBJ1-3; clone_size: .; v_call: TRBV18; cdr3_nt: TGTGCCAGCTCACTGGGACAGGGGGCGCTTGGAAACACCATATATTTT; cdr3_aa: CASSLGQGALGNTIYF
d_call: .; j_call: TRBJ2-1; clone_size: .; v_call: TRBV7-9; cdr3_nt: TGTGCCAGCAGCTTAGGGGGTAGCGAGTTCTTC; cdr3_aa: CASSLGGSEFF